This T cell receptor (beta chain) originates from a study of shared clonotypes between healthy human individuals. In this sample, this clone turned up once. Antigen: not known. On sorted subsets, replicate PCRs used roughly 220 ng DNA, or 25,000 to 35,000 T cell genomes. As handled by the study authors: Junction-only immunoSEQ data arrived without quality scores, meaning filtering differed. Method: immunoSEQ multiplex PCR; TCRdb's copy keeps in-frame clones and lacks some. The D gene and trimming were derived from the DNA, and the V and J assignments and clone size from that table. The sample records around 1,900,000 clones, around 93% being singletons. The study's findings and limits: Only blood was sampled; tissue repertoires likely differ.

Naivety among CD8 cells was defined by CD45RO negativity and positive CCR7 selection, thereby excluding terminally differentiated effector memory CD45RA+ cells. Trimming cost V 3 bases and J 10 bases; bases outside gene matches: 8. CDR3 size: 15 residues. Looked up from germline, CDR1 is MNHEY and CDR2 is SMNVEV (reference sequence). The chain links TRBV27 to TRBJ2-1; 11 bases line up with TRBD2. The origin of this receptor is a man aged 18 to 30 in good health. Some clones in this sample may be carry-over from other donors' samples. Sequencing used naive CD8+ T cells from PBMCs. This CDR3 reads CASSLIAGGPLEQFF. The CDR3 nucleotides are TGTGCCAGCAGTTTGATAGCGGGAGGGCCCCTGGAGCAGTTCTTC.